These T cell receptor beta chains were read from a single sample in a study of beta chain features in type 1 diabetes. Clones were read by immunoSEQ multiplex PCR, and TCRdb kept only the in-frame ones, dropping some. In the table there are about 740,000 clones, around 15% of which are singletons. The source material was naive CD4+ T cells from blood. Receptor source: a man between 18 and 35 years old with type 1 diabetes. Both conserved end residues are part of each CDR3. Fields, in order: D gene, clone size, V gene, J gene, CDR3 DNA, CDR3 protein. A D gene is named only where the DNA matches it firmly. Expanded clones get a size class; other rows say once, few or many, or leave the size out.

d_call: NA
clone_size: NA
v_call: TRBV18
j_call: TRBJ2-7
cdr3_nt: TGTGCCAGCTCCGAACCCAATCGTATCTCCTACGAGCAGTACTTC
cdr3_aa: CASSEPNRISYEQYF

d_call: NA
clone_size: NA
v_call: TRBV7-6
j_call: TRBJ1-1
cdr3_nt: TGTGCCAGCAGCTTAGTTGAGGGAGCCGAAGCTTTCTTT
cdr3_aa: CASSLVEGAEAFF

d_call: NA
clone_size: NA
v_call: TRBV4-2
j_call: TRBJ1-1
cdr3_nt: TGTGCCAGCAGCCAAGATGGGGTTGCGGGCACTGAAGCTTTCTTT
cdr3_aa: CASSQDGVAGTEAFF

d_call: NA
clone_size: few
v_call: TRBV19
j_call: TRBJ2-4
cdr3_nt: TGTGCCACCCGACACAGACTAGCCAAAAACATTCAGTACTTC
cdr3_aa: CATRHRLAKNIQYF

d_call: TRBD1
clone_size: few
v_call: TRBV19
j_call: TRBJ2-5
cdr3_nt: TGTGCCAGTAGTCGGGGACAGGGTCACCAAGAGACCCAGTACTTC
cdr3_aa: CASSRGQGHQETQYF

d_call: NA
clone_size: few
v_call: TRBV9
j_call: TRBJ1-5
cdr3_nt: TGTGCCAGCAGCCTCGGAATGAGCAATCAGCCCCAGCATTTT
cdr3_aa: CASSLGMSNQPQHF

d_call: NA
clone_size: few
v_call: TRBV5-6
j_call: TRBJ1-2
cdr3_nt: TGTGCCAGCAGCGAGGACAGTTACTATGGCTACACCTTC
cdr3_aa: CASSEDSYYGYTF

d_call: NA
clone_size: few
v_call: TRBV7-2
j_call: TRBJ1-2
cdr3_nt: TGTGCCAGCAGCTTACAGAGGGGCGAATTATCCTATGGCTACACCTTC
cdr3_aa: CASSLQRGELSYGYTF

d_call: TRBD1
clone_size: NA
v_call: TRBV14
j_call: TRBJ2-5
cdr3_nt: TGTGCCAGCAGCCCTACCAGACAGGGTTCTAACCAAGAGACCCAGTACTTC
cdr3_aa: CASSPTRQGSNQETQYF

d_call: NA
clone_size: few
v_call: TRBV14
j_call: TRBJ2-7
cdr3_nt: TGTGCCAGCCGGGGCCTACATCGCGAGCAGTACTTC
cdr3_aa: CASRGLHREQYF

d_call: NA
clone_size: NA
v_call: TRBV7-9
j_call: TRBJ1-6
cdr3_nt: TGTGCCAGCAGCTTAGAGGGGAGGTTGGATTCACCCCTCCACTTT
cdr3_aa: CASSLEGRLDSPLHF

d_call: NA
clone_size: few
v_call: TRBV30
j_call: TRBJ1-1
cdr3_nt: TGTGCCTGGAGTGTAGGGTTGGGGGACACTGAAGCTTTCTTT
cdr3_aa: CAWSVGLGDTEAFF

d_call: NA
clone_size: NA
v_call: TRBV2
j_call: TRBJ1-2
cdr3_nt: TGTGCCAGCAGTGAAGTTGCGGGGTATCCCTATGGCTACACCTTC
cdr3_aa: CASSEVAGYPYGYTF

d_call: TRBD1
clone_size: few
v_call: TRBV6-6
j_call: TRBJ2-3
cdr3_nt: TGTGCCAGTGGGGGGACAGGGGGTAACACAGATACGCAGTATTTT
cdr3_aa: CASGGTGGNTDTQYF

d_call: NA
clone_size: NA
v_call: TRBV18
j_call: TRBJ2-2
cdr3_nt: TGTGCCAGCTCACCATCTCCGGATCACGGGGAGCTGTTTTTT
cdr3_aa: CASSPSPDHGELFF

d_call: TRBD1
clone_size: NA
v_call: TRBV7-4
j_call: TRBJ2-3
cdr3_nt: TGTGCCGGGCGTGAGGGGGCCCCAGATACGCAGTATTTT
cdr3_aa: CAGREGAPDTQYF

d_call: NA
clone_size: few
v_call: TRBV19
j_call: TRBJ1-6
cdr3_nt: TGTGCCAGCAGCCGGAGCGCTAATTCACCCCTCCACTTT
cdr3_aa: CASSRSANSPLHF

d_call: NA
clone_size: NA
v_call: TRBV5-6
j_call: TRBJ1-2
cdr3_nt: TGTGCCAGCAGCTGGAACTATGGCTACACCTTC
cdr3_aa: CASSWNYGYTF

d_call: NA
clone_size: few
v_call: TRBV10-2
j_call: TRBJ1-5
cdr3_nt: TGCGCCAGCAGTTTAGAGGTGAATCAGCCCCAGCATTTT
cdr3_aa: CASSLEVNQPQHF

d_call: TRBD2
clone_size: NA
v_call: TRBV5-1
j_call: TRBJ2-5
cdr3_nt: TGCGCCAGCAGCCCCGCAGGGACTAGCGGAGAGACCCAGTACTTC
cdr3_aa: CASSPAGTSGETQYF

d_call: NA
clone_size: few
v_call: TRBV6-5
j_call: TRBJ2-1
cdr3_nt: TGTGCCAGCAGTACCCCAGTCCCCAACAATGAGCAGTTCTTC
cdr3_aa: CASSTPVPNNEQFF

d_call: TRBD1
clone_size: few
v_call: TRBV6-5
j_call: TRBJ2-1
cdr3_nt: TGTGCCAGCAGTTACCGGGACAGGGGCAACAATGAGCAGTTCTTC
cdr3_aa: CASSYRDRGNNEQFF

d_call: NA
clone_size: few
v_call: TRBV4-2
j_call: TRBJ2-7
cdr3_nt: TGTGCCAGCAGCCTCCTAAAGGCGGAATACGGGAACGAGCAGTACTTC
cdr3_aa: CASSLLKAEYGNEQYF

d_call: NA
clone_size: NA
v_call: TRBV7-2
j_call: TRBJ1-1
cdr3_nt: TGTGCCAGCAGCTTAGATGGGGCAGGGATTGAAGCTTTCTTT
cdr3_aa: CASSLDGAGIEAFF

d_call: TRBD1
clone_size: NA
v_call: TRBV9
j_call: TRBJ2-2
cdr3_nt: TGTGCCAGCAGCGTAGCTTTATTAGACAGGGGGCTGACCGGGGAGCTGTTTTTT
cdr3_aa: CASSVALLDRGLTGELFF

d_call: NA
clone_size: few
v_call: TRBV7-6
j_call: TRBJ1-6
cdr3_nt: TGTGCCACCTCAAGCCAAGAGGGTTCACCCCTCCACTTT
cdr3_aa: CATSSQEGSPLHF

d_call: NA
clone_size: NA
v_call: TRBV4-1
j_call: TRBJ1-5
cdr3_nt: TGCGCCAGCAGCCAAGACATCGGGCAGCCCCAGCATTTT
cdr3_aa: CASSQDIGQPQHF

d_call: NA
clone_size: NA
v_call: TRBV18
j_call: TRBJ2-5
cdr3_nt: TGTGCCAGCTCACCACTTTTCCCAGCTCAAGAGACCCAGTACTTC
cdr3_aa: CASSPLFPAQETQYF

d_call: NA
clone_size: few
v_call: TRBV14
j_call: TRBJ2-1
cdr3_nt: TGTGCCAGCAGCCAAGTGGGAGGATCTCGCTACAATGAGCAGTTCTTC
cdr3_aa: CASSQVGGSRYNEQFF

d_call: TRBD1
clone_size: few
v_call: TRBV7-6
j_call: TRBJ1-2
cdr3_nt: TGTGCCAGCAGCTTAGGGACAGGGATTTCGGGCTACACCTTC
cdr3_aa: CASSLGTGISGYTF

d_call: TRBD1
clone_size: NA
v_call: TRBV20-1
j_call: TRBJ1-1
cdr3_nt: TGCAGTGCTACTCCAGGGGGTGAAGCTTTCTTT
cdr3_aa: CSATPGGEAFF

d_call: NA
clone_size: NA
v_call: TRBV7-2
j_call: TRBJ1-1
cdr3_nt: TGTGCCAGCAGCTTTTCAGTTGGATTCCTGAACACTGAAGCTTTCTTT
cdr3_aa: CASSFSVGFLNTEAFF

d_call: TRBD1
clone_size: few
v_call: TRBV7-9
j_call: TRBJ1-4
cdr3_nt: TGTGCCAGCACCGGGACAGGGAGTGAAAAACTGTTTTTT
cdr3_aa: CASTGTGSEKLFF

d_call: NA
clone_size: NA
v_call: TRBV30
j_call: TRBJ1-4
cdr3_nt: TGTGCCTGGAGTGGGACCAATGAAAAACTGTTTTTT
cdr3_aa: CAWSGTNEKLFF

d_call: TRBD1
clone_size: NA
v_call: TRBV2
j_call: TRBJ1-5
cdr3_nt: TGTGCCAGCCGGACAGGGGTTGGCAATCAGCCCCAGCATTTT
cdr3_aa: CASRTGVGNQPQHF

d_call: TRBD1
clone_size: NA
v_call: TRBV5-1
j_call: TRBJ1-1
cdr3_nt: TGCGCCAGCAGCTCCGGACAGGCGGACACTGAAGCTTTCTTT
cdr3_aa: CASSSGQADTEAFF

d_call: NA
clone_size: few
v_call: TRBV9
j_call: TRBJ1-3
cdr3_nt: TGTGCCAGCAGCGACCACCTCGGAAACACCATATATTTT
cdr3_aa: CASSDHLGNTIYF

d_call: TRBD1
clone_size: NA
v_call: TRBV5-6
j_call: TRBJ2-3
cdr3_nt: TGTGCCAGCAGGGACAGGCAGAGCACAGATACGCAGTATTTT
cdr3_aa: CASRDRQSTDTQYF

d_call: TRBD1
clone_size: few
v_call: TRBV30
j_call: TRBJ1-2
cdr3_nt: TGTGCCTGGATTACGCGCCGGGGACAGCCGAACTATGGCTACACCTTC
cdr3_aa: CAWITRRGQPNYGYTF

d_call: NA
clone_size: few
v_call: TRBV4-1
j_call: TRBJ1-1
cdr3_nt: TGCGCCAGCAGCCAAGTAGGGAACACTGAAGCTTTCTTT
cdr3_aa: CASSQVGNTEAFF

d_call: TRBD1
clone_size: few
v_call: TRBV30
j_call: TRBJ1-6
cdr3_nt: TGTGCCTGGACTGGACAGGGATTCCCACCCCTCCACTTT
cdr3_aa: CAWTGQGFPPLHF

d_call: NA
clone_size: NA
v_call: TRBV6-4
j_call: TRBJ1-1
cdr3_nt: TGTGCCAGCAGTGTTAGAAGGATTTTAAATCACACTGAAGCTTTCTTT
cdr3_aa: CASSVRRILNHTEAFF

d_call: NA
clone_size: few
v_call: TRBV30
j_call: TRBJ1-4
cdr3_nt: TGTGCCTGGAGTGGCATGATAAATGAAAAACTGTTTTTT
cdr3_aa: CAWSGMINEKLFF

d_call: NA
clone_size: NA
v_call: TRBV18
j_call: TRBJ1-6
cdr3_nt: TGTGCCAGCTCACCGTCCATCAAGGGGGTGGGCGGTTCACCCCTCCACTTT
cdr3_aa: CASSPSIKGVGGSPLHF